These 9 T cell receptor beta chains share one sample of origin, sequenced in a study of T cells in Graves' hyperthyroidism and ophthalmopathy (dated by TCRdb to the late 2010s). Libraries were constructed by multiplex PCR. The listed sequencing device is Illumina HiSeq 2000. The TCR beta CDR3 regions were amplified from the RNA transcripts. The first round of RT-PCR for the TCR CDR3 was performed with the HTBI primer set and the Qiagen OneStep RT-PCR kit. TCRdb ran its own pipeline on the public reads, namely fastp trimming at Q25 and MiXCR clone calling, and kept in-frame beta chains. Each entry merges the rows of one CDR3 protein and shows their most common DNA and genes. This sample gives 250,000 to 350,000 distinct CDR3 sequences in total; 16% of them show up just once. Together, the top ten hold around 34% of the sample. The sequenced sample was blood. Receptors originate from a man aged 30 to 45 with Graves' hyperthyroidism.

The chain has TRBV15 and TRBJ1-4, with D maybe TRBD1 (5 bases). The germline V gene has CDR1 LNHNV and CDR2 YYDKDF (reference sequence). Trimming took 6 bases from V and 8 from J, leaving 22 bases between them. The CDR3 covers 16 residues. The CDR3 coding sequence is TGTGCCACCAGAGGGGTCGTTGGAGGGATCCAGGAAAAACTGTTTTTT. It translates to CATRGVVGGIQEKLFF.

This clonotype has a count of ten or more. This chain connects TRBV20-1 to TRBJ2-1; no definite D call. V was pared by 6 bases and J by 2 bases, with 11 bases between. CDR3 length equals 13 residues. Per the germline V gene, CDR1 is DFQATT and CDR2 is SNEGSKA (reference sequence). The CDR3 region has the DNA TGCAGTGCCCAATCAGGAACCTACAATGAGCAGTTCTTC. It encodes CSAQSGTYNEQFF.

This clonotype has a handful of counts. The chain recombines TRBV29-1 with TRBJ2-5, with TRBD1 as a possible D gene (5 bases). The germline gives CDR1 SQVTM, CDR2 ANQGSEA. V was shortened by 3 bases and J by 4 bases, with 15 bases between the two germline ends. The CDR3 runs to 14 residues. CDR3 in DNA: TGCAGCGTTGATAGAACAGGATCGGTAGAGACCCAGTACTTC. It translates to CSVDRTGSVETQYF.

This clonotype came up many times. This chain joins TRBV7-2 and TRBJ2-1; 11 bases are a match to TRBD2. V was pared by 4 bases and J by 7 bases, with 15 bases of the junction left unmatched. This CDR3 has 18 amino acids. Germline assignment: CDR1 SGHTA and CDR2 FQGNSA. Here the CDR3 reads CASSSPPYLAGGYNEQFF. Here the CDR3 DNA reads TGTGCCAGCAGCTCCCCTCCGTACCTAGCGGGAGGTTATAATGAGCAGTTCTTC.

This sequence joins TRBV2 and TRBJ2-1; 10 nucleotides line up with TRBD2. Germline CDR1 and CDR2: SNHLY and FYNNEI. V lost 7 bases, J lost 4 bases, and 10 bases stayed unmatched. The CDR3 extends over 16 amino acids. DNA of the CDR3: TGTGCCAGCACCGAAACGGGACTAGCGCCATACAATGAGCAGTTCTTC. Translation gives CASTETGLAPYNEQFF. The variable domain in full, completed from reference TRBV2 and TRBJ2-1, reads EPEVTQTPSHQVTQMGQEVILRCVPISNHLYFYWYRQILGQKVEFLVSFYNNEISEKSEIFDDQFSVERPDGSNFTLKIRSTKLEDSAMYFCASTETGLAPYNEQFFGPGTRLTVL.

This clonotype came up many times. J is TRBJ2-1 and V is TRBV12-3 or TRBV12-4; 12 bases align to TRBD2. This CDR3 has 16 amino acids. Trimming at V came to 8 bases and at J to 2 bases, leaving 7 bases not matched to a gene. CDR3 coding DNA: TGTGCCAGCCATCGACTAGCGGGAGACGCCTACAATGAGCAGTTCTTC. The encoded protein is CASHRLAGDAYNEQFF.

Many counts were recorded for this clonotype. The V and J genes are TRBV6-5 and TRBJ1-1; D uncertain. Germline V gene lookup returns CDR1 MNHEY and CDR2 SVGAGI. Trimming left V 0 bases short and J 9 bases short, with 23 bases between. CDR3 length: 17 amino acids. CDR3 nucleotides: TGTGCCAGCAGTTACTCGGGAATGTTGGACGGCCGAATAAAAGCTTTCTTT. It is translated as CASSYSGMLDGRIKAFF.

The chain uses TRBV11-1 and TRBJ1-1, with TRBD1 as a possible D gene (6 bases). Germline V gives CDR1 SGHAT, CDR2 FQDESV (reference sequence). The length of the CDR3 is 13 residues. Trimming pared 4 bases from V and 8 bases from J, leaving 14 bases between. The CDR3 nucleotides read TGTGCCAGCAGCTCCAGGGCAGGGACAGAAGCTTTCTTT. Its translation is CASSSRAGTEAFF.

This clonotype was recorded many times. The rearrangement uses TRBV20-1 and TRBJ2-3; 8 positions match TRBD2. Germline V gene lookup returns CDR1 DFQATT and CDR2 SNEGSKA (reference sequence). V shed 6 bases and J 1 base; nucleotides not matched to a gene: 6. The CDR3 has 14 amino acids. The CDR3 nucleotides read TGCAGTGCCCGGTCAGCGGGAGGCACAGATACGCAGTATTTT. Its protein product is CSARSAGGTDTQYF.